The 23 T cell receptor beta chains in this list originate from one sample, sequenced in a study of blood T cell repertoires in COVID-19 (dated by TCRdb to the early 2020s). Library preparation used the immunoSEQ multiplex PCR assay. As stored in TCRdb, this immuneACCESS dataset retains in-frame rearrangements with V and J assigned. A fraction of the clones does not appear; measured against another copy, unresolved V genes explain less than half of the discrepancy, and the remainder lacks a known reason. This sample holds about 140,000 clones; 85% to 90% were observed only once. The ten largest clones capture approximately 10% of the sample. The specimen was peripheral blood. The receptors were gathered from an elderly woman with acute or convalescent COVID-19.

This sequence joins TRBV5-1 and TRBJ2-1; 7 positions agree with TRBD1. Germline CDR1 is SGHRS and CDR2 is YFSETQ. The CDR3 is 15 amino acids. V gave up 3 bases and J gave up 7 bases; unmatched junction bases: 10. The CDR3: CASSSGTDPPNEQFF. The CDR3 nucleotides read TGCGCCAGCAGCTCAGGGACAGACCCCCCTAATGAGCAGTTCTTC.

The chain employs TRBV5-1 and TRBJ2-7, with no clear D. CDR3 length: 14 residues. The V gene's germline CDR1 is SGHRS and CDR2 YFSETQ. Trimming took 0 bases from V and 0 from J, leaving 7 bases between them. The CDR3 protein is CASSLDNYSYEQYF. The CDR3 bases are TGCGCCAGCAGCTTGGACAACTACTCCTACGAGCAGTACTTC.

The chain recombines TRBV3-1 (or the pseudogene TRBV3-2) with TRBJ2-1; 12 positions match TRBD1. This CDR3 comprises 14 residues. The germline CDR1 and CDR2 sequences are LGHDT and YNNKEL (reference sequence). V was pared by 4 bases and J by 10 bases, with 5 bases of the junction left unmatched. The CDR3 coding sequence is TGTGCCAGCAGCCTCGGGACAGGGGGCCGCGAGCAGTTCTTC. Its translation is CASSLGTGGREQFF.

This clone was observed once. This chain's CDR3 is CASSPQGRGNTEAFF. The CDR3 coding sequence is TGTGCCAGCAGTCCCCAGGGGAGGGGGAACACTGAAGCTTTCTTT. The chain recombines TRBV27 with TRBJ1-1; weak D call: TRBD1 (6 bases). The CDR3 totals 15 residues. The germline V gene has CDR1 MNHEY and CDR2 SMNVEV (reference sequence). V shed 5 bases and J shed 1 base, with 14 bases lying between them.

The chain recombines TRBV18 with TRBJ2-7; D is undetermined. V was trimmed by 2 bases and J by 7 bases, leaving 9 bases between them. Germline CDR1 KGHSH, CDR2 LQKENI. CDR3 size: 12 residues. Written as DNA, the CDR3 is TGTGCCAGCTCACCAAATGGCTTTGAGCAGTACTTC. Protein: CASSPNGFEQYF.

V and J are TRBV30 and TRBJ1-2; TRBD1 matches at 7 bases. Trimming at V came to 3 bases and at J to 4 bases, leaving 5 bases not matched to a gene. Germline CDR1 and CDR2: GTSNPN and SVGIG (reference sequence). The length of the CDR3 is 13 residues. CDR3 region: CAWRRGPSYGYTF. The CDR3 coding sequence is TGTGCCTGGAGGAGGGGGCCTAGCTATGGCTACACCTTC.

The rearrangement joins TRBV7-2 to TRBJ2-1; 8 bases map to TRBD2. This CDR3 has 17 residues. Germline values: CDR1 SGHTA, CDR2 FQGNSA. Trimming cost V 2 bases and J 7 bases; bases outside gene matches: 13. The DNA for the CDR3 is TGTGCCAGCAGCTTATCCGCGGGCGGGGGGTTTGGTAATGAGCAGTTCTTC. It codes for CASSLSAGGGFGNEQFF.

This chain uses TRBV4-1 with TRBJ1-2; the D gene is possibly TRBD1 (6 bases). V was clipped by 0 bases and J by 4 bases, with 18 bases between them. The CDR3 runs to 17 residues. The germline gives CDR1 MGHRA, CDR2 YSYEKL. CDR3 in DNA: TGCGCCAGCAGCCAAGAAGGACCTCCGGGACACGTCTATGGCTACACCTTC. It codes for CASSQEGPPGHVYGYTF.

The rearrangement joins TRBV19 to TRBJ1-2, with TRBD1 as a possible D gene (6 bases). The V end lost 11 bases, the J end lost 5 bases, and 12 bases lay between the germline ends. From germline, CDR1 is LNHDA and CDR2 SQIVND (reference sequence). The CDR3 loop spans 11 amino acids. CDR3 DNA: TGTGCCGGGCGAAGGGGGTATGGCTACACCTTC. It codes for CAGRRGYGYTF.

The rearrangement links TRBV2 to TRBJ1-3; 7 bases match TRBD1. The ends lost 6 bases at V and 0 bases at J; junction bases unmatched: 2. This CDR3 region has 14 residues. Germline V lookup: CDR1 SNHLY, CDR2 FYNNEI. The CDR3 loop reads CASRTGFSGNTIYF. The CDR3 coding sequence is TGTGCCAGCAGGACAGGGTTCTCTGGAAACACCATATATTTT.

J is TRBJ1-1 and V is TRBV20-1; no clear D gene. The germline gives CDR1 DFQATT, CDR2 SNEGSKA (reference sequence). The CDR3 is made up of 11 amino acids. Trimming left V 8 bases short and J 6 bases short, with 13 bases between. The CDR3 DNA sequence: TGCAGTACCTACCTCGGGGCTGAAGCTTTCTTT. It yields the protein CSTYLGAEAFF.

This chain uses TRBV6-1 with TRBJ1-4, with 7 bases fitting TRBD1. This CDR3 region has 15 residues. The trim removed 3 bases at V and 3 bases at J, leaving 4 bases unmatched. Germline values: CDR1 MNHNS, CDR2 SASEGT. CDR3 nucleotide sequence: TGTGCCAGCAGTGAGAGGGGGCAGGCTAATGAAAAACTGTTTTTT. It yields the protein CASSERGQANEKLFF.

Written as DNA, the CDR3 is TGTGCCAGCAGTGAAGTAGGGGGCGGTTTGCGGCCCCAGCATTTT. Translated, it gives CASSEVGGGLRPQHF. The chain links TRBV2 to TRBJ1-5, with 7 bases identical to TRBD1. The CDR3 spans 15 residues. V dropped 1 base and J dropped 9; count of bases not matched to a gene: 9. Per germline, CDR1 SNHLY and CDR2 FYNNEI.

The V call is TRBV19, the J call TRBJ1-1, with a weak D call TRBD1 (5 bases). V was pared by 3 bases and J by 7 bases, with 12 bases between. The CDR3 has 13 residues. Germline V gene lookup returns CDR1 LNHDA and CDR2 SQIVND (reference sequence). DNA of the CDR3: TGTGCCAGTAGTATTAATCTGGGACTTGAAGCTTTCTTT. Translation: CASSINLGLEAFF.

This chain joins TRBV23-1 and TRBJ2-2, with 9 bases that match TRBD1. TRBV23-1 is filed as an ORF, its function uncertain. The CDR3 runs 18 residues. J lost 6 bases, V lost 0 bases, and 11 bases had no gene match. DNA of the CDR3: TGCGCCAGCAGTCAATCGGAATGGGACAGGGTGTATCCCGGGGAGCTGTTTTTT. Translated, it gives CASSQSEWDRVYPGELFF.

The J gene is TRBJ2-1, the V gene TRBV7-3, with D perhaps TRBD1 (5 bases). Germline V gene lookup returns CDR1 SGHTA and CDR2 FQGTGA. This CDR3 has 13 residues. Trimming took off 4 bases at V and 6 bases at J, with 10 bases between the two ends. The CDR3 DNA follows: TGTGCCAGCAGCTCCCCCAGGGTCAATGAGCAGTTCTTC. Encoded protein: CASSSPRVNEQFF.

DNA for the CDR3: TGTGCCTGGAGCGCAGACAGGGTCGGAACCAATGAGCAGTTCTTC. Its protein is CAWSADRVGTNEQFF. The rearrangement links TRBV30 to TRBJ2-1; TRBD1 agrees at 7 bases. Germline values: CDR1 GTSNPN, CDR2 SVGIG (reference sequence). The V and J ends lost 3 bases and 6 bases, in that order; junction bases with no gene match: 11. The CDR3 runs 15 residues.

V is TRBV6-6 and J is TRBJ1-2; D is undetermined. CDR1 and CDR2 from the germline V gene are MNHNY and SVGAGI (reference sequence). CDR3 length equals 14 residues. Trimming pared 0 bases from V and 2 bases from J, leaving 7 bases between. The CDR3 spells CASSYSELNYGYTF. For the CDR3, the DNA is TGTGCCAGCAGTTACTCTGAACTGAACTATGGCTACACCTTC.

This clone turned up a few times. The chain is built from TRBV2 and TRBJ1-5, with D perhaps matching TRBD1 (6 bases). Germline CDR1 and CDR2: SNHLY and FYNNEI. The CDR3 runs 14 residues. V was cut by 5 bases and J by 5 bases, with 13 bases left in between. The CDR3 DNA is TGTGCCAGCAGTAAGGACAGCGGGGATCAGCCCCAGCATTTT. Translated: CASSKDSGDQPQHF.

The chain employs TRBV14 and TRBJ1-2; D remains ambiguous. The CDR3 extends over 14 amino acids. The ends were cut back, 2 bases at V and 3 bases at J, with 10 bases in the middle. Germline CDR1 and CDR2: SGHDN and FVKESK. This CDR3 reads CASSQFNSDYGYTF. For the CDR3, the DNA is TGTGCCAGCAGCCAATTTAACTCGGACTATGGCTACACCTTC.

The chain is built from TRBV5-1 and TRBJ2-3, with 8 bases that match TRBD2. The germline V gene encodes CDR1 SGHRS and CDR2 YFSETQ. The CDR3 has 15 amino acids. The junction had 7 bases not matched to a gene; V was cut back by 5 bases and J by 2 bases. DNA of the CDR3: TGCGCCAGCAGAGTGAGCGGGGGAACCACAGATACGCAGTATTTT. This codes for CASRVSGGTTDTQYF.

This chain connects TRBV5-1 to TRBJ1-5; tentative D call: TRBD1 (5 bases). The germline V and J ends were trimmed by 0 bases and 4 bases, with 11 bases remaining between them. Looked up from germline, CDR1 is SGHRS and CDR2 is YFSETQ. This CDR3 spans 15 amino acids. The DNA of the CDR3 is TGCGCCAGCAGCTTGGGACAGAGTGAAAATCAGCCCCAGCATTTT. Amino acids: CASSLGQSENQPQHF.

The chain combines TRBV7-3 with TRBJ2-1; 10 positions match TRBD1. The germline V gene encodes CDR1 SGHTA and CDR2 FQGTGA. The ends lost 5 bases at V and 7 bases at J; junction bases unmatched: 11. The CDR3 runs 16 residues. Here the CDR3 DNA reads TGTGCCAGCAGCCGACAGGGGACAGGGGTAGGAAATGAGCAGTTCTTC. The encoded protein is CASSRQGTGVGNEQFF.